The 4 T cell receptor beta chains below were found in one sample sequenced in a study of T-cell reconstitution after alpha-beta-depleted transplantation in children. Unique molecular identifiers were incorporated when the TCRbeta library was constructed. TCRdb reprocessed the PCR reads with MiXCR, giving one entry per CDR3 protein. The sample contains about 580,000 distinct CDR3 sequences, roughly 23% of which appear only once. Sequencing was performed on PBMCs, mostly from graft donor cells, taken 360 days after TCRalphabeta/CD19-depleted stem cell transplant. These receptors were obtained from a boy in the first two years of life who had a stem cell transplant for acute myeloid leukemia, so the T cells may come from the graft donor.

This clonotype has just a few counts. V usage is TRBV7-2 and J usage is TRBJ1-3, with 7 bases matching TRBD1. The CDR3 extends over 16 amino acids. Trimming took 2 bases from V and 3 from J; bases not matched to a gene: 7. Looked up from germline, CDR1 is SGHTA and CDR2 is FQGNSA. CDR3 protein: CASSLTPTGYGNTIYF. DNA for the CDR3: TGTGCCAGCAGCTTAACACCGACAGGGTATGGAAACACCATATATTTT.

This clonotype occurred a few times. The chain has TRBV20-1 and TRBJ1-1; 11 bases align to TRBD1. V gave up 1 base and J gave up 7 bases; unmatched junction bases: 11. The CDR3 is 16 amino acids. From germline, CDR1 is DFQATT and CDR2 SNEGSKA (reference sequence). The DNA for the CDR3 is TGCAGTGCTAGAGTCCGGACAGGGGGCGCAAATGGTGAAGCTTTCTTT. Protein product: CSARVRTGGANGEAFF.

The sample holds many counts of this clonotype. This chain links TRBV6-5 with TRBJ2-7; D possibly corresponds to TRBD2 (6 bases). V was shortened by 1 base and J by 7 bases, with 14 bases between the two germline ends. CDR1 and CDR2 from the germline V gene are MNHEY and SVGAGI. This CDR3 is built from 14 residues. This chain's CDR3 is CASSYWRGFGEQYF. CDR3 in DNA: TGTGCCAGCAGTTACTGGCGGGGTTTCGGGGAGCAGTACTTC.

This clonotype came up many times. This chain links TRBV7-9 with TRBJ2-5; D gene unclear. The CDR3 runs 13 residues. Germline V gives CDR1 SEHNR, CDR2 FQNEAQ (reference sequence). Trimming pared 5 bases from V and 4 bases from J, leaving 11 bases between. The CDR3 here is CASSATQTETQYF. CDR3 bases: TGTGCCAGCAGCGCGACCCAGACAGAGACCCAGTACTTC.